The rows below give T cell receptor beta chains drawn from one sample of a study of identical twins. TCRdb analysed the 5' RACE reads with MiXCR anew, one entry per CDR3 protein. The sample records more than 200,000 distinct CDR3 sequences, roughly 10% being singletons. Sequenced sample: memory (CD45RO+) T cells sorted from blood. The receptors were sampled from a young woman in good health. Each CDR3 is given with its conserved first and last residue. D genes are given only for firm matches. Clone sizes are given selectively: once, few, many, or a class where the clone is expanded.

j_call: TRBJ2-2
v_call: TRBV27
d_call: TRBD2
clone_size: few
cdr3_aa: CASRRLAGGPGGGELFF
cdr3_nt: TGTGCCAGCAGAAGACTAGCGGGGGGGCCGGGCGGCGGGGAGCTGTTTTTT

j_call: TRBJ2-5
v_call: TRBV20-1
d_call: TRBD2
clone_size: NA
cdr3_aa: CSARVLAGKTQYF
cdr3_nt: TGCAGTGCTAGAGTCCTAGCGGGAAAGACCCAGTACTTC

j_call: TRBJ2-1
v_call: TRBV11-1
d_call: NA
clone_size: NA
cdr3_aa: CASSLQGLAGNEQFF
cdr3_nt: TGTGCCAGCAGCTTACAGGGTCTCGCAGGGAATGAGCAGTTCTTC

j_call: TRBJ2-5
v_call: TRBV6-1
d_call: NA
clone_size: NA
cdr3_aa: CASRDNRQETQYF
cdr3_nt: TGTGCCAGCAGAGACAACCGCCAAGAGACCCAGTACTTC

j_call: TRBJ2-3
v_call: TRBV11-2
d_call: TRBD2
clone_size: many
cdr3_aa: CASSLLLAGGPGTDTQYF
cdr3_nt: TGTGCCAGCAGCCTTCTACTAGCGGGGGGGCCCGGCACAGATACGCAGTATTTT

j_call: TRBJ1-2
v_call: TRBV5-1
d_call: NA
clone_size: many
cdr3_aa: CASSLGAVNYGYTF
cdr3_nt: TGCGCCAGCAGCTTGGGGGCAGTCAACTATGGCTACACCTTC

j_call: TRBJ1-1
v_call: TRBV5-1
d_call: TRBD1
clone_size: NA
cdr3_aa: CASSLRDSPNTEAFF
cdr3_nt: TGCGCCAGCAGCTTACGGGACAGTCCGAACACTGAAGCTTTCTTT

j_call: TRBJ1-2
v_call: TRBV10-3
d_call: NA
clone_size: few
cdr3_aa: CAISEGLYGYTF
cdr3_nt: TGTGCCATCAGTGAAGGGCTCTATGGCTACACCTTC

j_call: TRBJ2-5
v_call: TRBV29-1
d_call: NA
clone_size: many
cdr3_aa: CSIRLASRETQYF
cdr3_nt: TGCAGCATCAGACTGGCCTCCCGGGAGACCCAGTACTTC

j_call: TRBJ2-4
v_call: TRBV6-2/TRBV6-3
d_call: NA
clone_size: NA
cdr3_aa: CASSYGEGNIQYF
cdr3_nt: TGTGCCAGCAGTTACGGAGAGGGAAACATTCAGTACTTC

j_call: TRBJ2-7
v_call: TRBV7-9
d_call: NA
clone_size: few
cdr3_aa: CASNEGGRGTSYEQYF
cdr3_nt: TGTGCCAGCAACGAAGGCGGGCGGGGCACATCCTACGAGCAGTACTTC

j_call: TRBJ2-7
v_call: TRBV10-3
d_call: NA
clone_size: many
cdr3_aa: CAISGRQQGAYEQYF
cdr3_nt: TGTGCCATCAGTGGTCGACAACAAGGCGCCTACGAGCAGTACTTC

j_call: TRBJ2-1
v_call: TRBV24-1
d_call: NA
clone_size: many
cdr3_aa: CATSDLTGEQFF
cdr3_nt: TGTGCCACCAGTGATTTGACCGGAGAGCAGTTCTTC

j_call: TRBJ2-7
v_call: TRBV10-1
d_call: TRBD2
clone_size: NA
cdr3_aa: CASSSSGNEQYF
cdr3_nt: TGCGCCAGCAGTTCTAGCGGGAACGAGCAGTACTTC

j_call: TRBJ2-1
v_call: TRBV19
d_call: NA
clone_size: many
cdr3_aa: CASSITAYNEQFF
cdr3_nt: TGTGCCAGTAGTATAACAGCATACAATGAGCAGTTCTTC

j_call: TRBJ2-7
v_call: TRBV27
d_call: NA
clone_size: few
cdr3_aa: CASSQGRPYEQYF
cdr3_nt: TGTGCCAGCAGTCAGGGACGACCCTACGAGCAGTACTTC

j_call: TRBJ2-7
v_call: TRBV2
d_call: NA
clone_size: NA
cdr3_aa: CASEGGGSYEQYF
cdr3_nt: TGTGCCAGCGAGGGGGGAGGAAGCTACGAGCAGTACTTC

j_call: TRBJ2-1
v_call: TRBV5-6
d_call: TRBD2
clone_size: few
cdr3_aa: CASSLDAGGYNEQFF
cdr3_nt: TGTGCCAGCAGCTTGGATGCGGGAGGGTACAATGAGCAGTTCTTC

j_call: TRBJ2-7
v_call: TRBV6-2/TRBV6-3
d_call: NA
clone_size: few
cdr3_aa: CAILDPTRSYEQYF
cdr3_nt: TGTGCCATCCTCGACCCGACAAGATCCTACGAGCAGTACTTC

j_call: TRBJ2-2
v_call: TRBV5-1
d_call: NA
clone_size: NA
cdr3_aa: CACGDRNTGELFF
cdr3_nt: TGCGCCTGCGGGGATAGGAACACCGGGGAGCTGTTTTTT

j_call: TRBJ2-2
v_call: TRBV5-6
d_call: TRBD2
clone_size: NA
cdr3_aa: CASSGPGGNTGELFF
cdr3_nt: TGTGCCAGCAGCGGGCCGGGGGGGAACACCGGGGAGCTGTTTTTT

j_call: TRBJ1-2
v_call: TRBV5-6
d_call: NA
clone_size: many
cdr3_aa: CASSFRLDGYTF
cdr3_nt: TGTGCCAGCAGCTTTCGGCTCGATGGCTACACCTTC

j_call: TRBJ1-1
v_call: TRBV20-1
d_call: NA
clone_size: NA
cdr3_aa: CSARDRGNTEAFF
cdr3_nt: TGCAGTGCTAGAGACAGGGGTAACACTGAAGCTTTCTTT

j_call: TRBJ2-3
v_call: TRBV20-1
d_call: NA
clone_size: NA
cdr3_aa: CSATRGGAGGPTDTQYF
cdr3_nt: TGCAGTGCTACCAGGGGAGGGGCGGGCGGACCTACAGATACGCAGTATTTT

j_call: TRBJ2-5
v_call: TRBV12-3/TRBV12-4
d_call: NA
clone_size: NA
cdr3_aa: CASSPGTKETQYF
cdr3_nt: TGTGCCAGCAGTCCCGGGACCAAAGAGACCCAGTACTTC

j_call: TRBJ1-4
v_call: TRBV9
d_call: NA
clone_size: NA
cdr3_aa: CASSVANGNTNEKLFF
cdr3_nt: TGTGCCAGCAGCGTAGCAAACGGGAATACAAATGAAAAACTGTTTTTT

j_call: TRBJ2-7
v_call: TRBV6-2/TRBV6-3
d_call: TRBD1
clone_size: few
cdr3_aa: CASRRGRNYEQYF
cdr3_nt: TGTGCCAGCAGGAGGGGGCGGAACTACGAGCAGTACTTC

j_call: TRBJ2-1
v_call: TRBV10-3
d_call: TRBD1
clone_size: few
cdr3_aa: CASNDRGQYNEQFF
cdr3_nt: TGTGCCTCAAATGACAGGGGGCAATACAATGAGCAGTTCTTC

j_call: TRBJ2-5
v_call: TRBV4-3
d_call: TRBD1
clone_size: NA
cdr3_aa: CASSSSGQGTQYF
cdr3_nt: TGCGCCAGCAGCTCCAGCGGACAGGGGACCCAGTACTTC

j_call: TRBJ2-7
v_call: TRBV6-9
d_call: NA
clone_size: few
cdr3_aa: CASADSAYEQYF
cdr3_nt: TGTGCCAGTGCGGACTCCGCTTACGAGCAGTACTTC

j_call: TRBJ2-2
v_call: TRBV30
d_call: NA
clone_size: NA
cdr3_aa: CAWRQENTGELFF
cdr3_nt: TGTGCCTGGAGGCAGGAAAACACCGGGGAGCTGTTTTTT

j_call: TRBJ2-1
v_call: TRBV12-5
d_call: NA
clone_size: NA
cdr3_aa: CASGLVPDGSSSYNEQFF
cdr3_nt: TGTGCTAGTGGTTTGGTACCAGACGGCTCCAGCTCCTACAATGAGCAGTTCTTC

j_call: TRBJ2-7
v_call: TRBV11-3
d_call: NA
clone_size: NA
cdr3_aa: CASSLNGMWEQYF
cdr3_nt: TGTGCCAGCAGCTTAAACGGTATGTGGGAGCAGTACTTC

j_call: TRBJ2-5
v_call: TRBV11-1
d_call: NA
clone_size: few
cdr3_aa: CASSLDGTTQYF
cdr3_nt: TGTGCCAGCAGCTTAGATGGGACTACCCAGTACTTC

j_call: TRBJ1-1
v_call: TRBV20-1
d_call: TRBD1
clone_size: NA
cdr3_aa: CSAGTGNTEAFF
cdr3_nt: TGCAGTGCTGGGACAGGGAACACTGAAGCTTTCTTT

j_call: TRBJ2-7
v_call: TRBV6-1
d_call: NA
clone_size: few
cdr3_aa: CASSPPPPAEQYF
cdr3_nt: TGTGCCAGCAGTCCACCCCCCCCGGCGGAGCAGTACTTC

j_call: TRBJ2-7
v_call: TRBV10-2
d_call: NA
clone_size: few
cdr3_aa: CASARVSGYEQYF
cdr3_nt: TGCGCCAGCGCCCGAGTTTCGGGCTACGAGCAGTACTTC

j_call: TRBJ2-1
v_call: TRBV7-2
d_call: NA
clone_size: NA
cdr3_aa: CASSLGTAYNEQFF
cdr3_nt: TGTGCCAGCAGCTTAGGAACAGCCTACAATGAGCAGTTCTTC

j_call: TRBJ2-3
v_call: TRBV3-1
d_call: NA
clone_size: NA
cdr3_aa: CASSQGTVSTDTQYF
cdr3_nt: TGTGCCAGCAGCCAAGGGACGGTAAGCACAGATACGCAGTATTTT

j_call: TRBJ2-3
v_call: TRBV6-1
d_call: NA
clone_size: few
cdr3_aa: CASSEVGAGTDTQYF
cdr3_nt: TGTGCCAGCAGTGAAGTAGGGGCAGGCACAGATACGCAGTATTTT

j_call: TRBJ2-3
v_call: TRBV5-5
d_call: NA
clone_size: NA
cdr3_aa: CASSLTGDGTDTQYF
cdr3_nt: TGTGCCAGCAGCTTAACGGGGGATGGTACAGATACGCAGTATTTT

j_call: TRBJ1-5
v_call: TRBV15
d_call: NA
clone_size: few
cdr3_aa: CATSRDGQRNQPQHF
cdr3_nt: TGTGCCACCAGCAGAGATGGACAGAGGAATCAGCCCCAGCATTTT

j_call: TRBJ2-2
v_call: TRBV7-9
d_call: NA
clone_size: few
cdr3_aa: CASTPIDTGELFF
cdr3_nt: TGTGCCAGCACCCCTATCGACACCGGGGAGCTGTTTTTT

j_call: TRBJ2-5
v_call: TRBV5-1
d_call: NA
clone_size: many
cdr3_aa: CASSPERNQETQYF
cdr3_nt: TGCGCCAGCAGCCCCGAGCGGAATCAAGAGACCCAGTACTTC

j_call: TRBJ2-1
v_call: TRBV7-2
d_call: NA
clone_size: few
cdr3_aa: CASSLARGDEQFF
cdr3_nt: TGTGCCAGCAGCTTAGCCAGGGGGGATGAGCAGTTCTTC

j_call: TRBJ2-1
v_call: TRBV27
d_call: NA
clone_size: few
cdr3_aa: CASSLRTGENEQFF
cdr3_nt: TGTGCCAGCAGTTTACGTACGGGAGAAAATGAGCAGTTCTTC

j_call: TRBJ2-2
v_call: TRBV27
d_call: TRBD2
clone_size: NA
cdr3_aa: CASSLTSGANTGELFF
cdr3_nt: TGTGCCAGCAGTTTGACTAGCGGGGCGAACACCGGGGAGCTGTTTTTT

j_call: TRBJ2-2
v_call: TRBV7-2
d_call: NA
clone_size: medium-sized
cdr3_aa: CASSPHNKLFF
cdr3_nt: TGTGCCAGCAGCCCCCACAATAAGCTGTTTTTT

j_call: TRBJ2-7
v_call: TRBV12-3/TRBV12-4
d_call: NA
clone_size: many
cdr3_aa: CASNGDDREQYF
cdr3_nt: TGTGCCAGCAACGGAGATGATCGAGAGCAGTACTTC

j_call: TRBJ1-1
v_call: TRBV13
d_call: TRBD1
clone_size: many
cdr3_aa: CASSLGRGRGNTEAFF
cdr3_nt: TGTGCCAGCAGCTTAGGCAGGGGGCGGGGGAACACTGAAGCTTTCTTT